This TCR beta chain originates from a study of T cells in Graves' hyperthyroidism and ophthalmopathy. Background on the study: Pretreatment peripheral blood was obtained at initial diagnosis.

The TCR beta CDR3 regions underwent amplification using RNA transcripts as the source. During a first-round RT-PCR of the TCR CDR3, the HTBI primer set was used. TCRdb re-called the multiplex PCR reads through MiXCR, storing one row per CDR3 protein. The repertoire holds hundreds of thousands of distinct CDR3 sequences, with about 14% as singletons. Among ophthalmopathy patients, the Clinical Activity Score reached at least 3, the NOSPECS grade reached at least 4, and duration remained under 3 months. PBMCs were collected from a 10 ml volume of fresh peripheral blood. CDR3 length: 13 amino acids. Germline CDR1 reads SGHDT; CDR2 reads YYEEEE. Trimming took off 0 bases at V and 5 bases at J, with 5 bases between the two ends.

This clonotype was obtained from a woman aged 50 to 60 with Graves' ophthalmopathy. The material sequenced was blood. V and J are TRBV5-6 and TRBJ1-4; D remains ambiguous. The CDR3 loop reads CASSLDSNEKLFF. The DNA for the CDR3 is TGTGCCAGCAGCTTGGACTCGAATGAAAAACTGTTTTTT.